The 20 T cell receptor beta chains reported below all come from one sample, sequenced in a study of blood T cell repertoires in COVID-19. Method: immunoSEQ multiplex PCR; TCRdb's copy keeps in-frame clones and lacks some. The data contain hundreds of thousands of clones, roughly 90% of them singletons. Sample: peripheral blood. These receptors were collected from a woman aged 70-85 years with COVID-19, enrolled during active disease.

The V and J genes are TRBV9 and TRBJ2-5; D might be TRBD2 (6 bases). This CDR3 region has 15 residues. Deletions cut 0 bases from V and 2 bases from J, with 11 bases between. Germline lookup yields CDR1 SGDLS and CDR2 YYNGEE. Here the CDR3 reads CASSVAGSGQETQYF. CDR3 bases: TGTGCCAGCAGCGTAGCGGGTAGCGGTCAAGAGACCCAGTACTTC.

This clone has just one count. The genes are TRBV6-2 or TRBV6-3 and TRBJ1-1, with TRBD1 matching 8 bases. Germline trimming cut 2 bases from V and 9 bases from J; bases unmatched to any gene: 5. From germline, CDR1 is MNHEY and CDR2 SVGEGT. The CDR3 loop spans 13 amino acids. The CDR3, as DNA: TGTGCCAGCAGTTACCAAGACAGGGGTAAAGCTTTCTTT. It encodes CASSYQDRGKAFF.

J is TRBJ1-1 and V is TRBV10-1; 7 positions agree with TRBD1. CDR1 and CDR2 (germline): WNHNN, SYGVQD (reference sequence). Unmatched junction bases numbered 9, after V lost 0 bases and J lost 11 bases. The CDR3 runs 14 residues. The CDR3 sequence is CASSESNRGRGAFF. Written as DNA, the CDR3 is TGCGCCAGCAGTGAGTCGAACAGGGGCCGGGGGGCTTTCTTT.

V gene TRBV5-1 combines with J gene TRBJ1-2; D is unresolved. The V end was cut by 4 bases, the J end by 3 bases, with 7 bases between. This CDR3 region has 12 residues. CDR1 SGHRS and CDR2 YFSETQ come from the germline V gene. Written as DNA, the CDR3 is TGCGCCAGCAGCCTACCCGACTATGGCTACACCTTC. Translated, it gives CASSLPDYGYTF.

The rearrangement joins TRBV4-3 to TRBJ2-2, with D possibly matching TRBD2 (5 bases). Germline V gives CDR1 LGHNA, CDR2 YSLEER. V was shortened by 3 bases and J by 1 base, with 6 bases between the two germline ends. The CDR3 covers 14 residues. The CDR3 region has the DNA TGCGCCAGCAGCCACCGGGAGAACACCGGGGAGCTGTTTTTT. Its translation: CASSHRENTGELFF.

This chain links TRBV27 with TRBJ2-7, with D possibly being TRBD1 (5 bases). CDR3 size: 16 residues. CDR1 is MNHEY, CDR2 SMNVEV, per germline (reference sequence). Trimming left V 6 bases short and J 1 base short, with 19 bases between. CDR3: CASRRFTSGLSYEQYF. CDR3 nucleotides: TGTGCCAGCAGGCGCTTTACGTCAGGGTTATCCTACGAGCAGTACTTC.

This rearrangement joins TRBV15 to TRBJ1-4; weak D call: TRBD1 (6 bases). V dropped 2 bases and J dropped 3 bases, with 13 bases sitting between them. This CDR3 has 16 amino acids. Germline lookup yields CDR1 LNHNV and CDR2 YYDKDF (reference sequence). CDR3 sequence reads: CATSRPGGASNEKLFF. The CDR3 bases are TGTGCCACCAGCAGACCCGGGGGGGCTTCTAATGAAAAACTGTTTTTT.

This clone occurred once. The V gene is TRBV5-1, the J gene TRBJ2-1; possibly TRBD2 for D (5 bases). Germline CDR1 SGHRS, CDR2 YFSETQ. Trimming removed 2 bases from V and 1 base from J, with 10 bases in between. The CDR3 contains 15 residues. DNA of the CDR3: TGCGCCAGCAGCTTAGAGGGTTATTCCTACAATGAGCAGTTCTTC. Its protein product is CASSLEGYSYNEQFF.

The chain is built from TRBV2 and TRBJ2-7, with 10 bases that match TRBD1. The V gene end was trimmed by 4 bases and the J gene end by 1 base; junction bases not matched to a gene: 4. CDR1 is SNHLY and CDR2 is FYNNEI in the germline V gene. This CDR3 contains 15 residues. DNA for the CDR3: TGTGCCAGCAGTGGACAGGGGGCTTTATCCTACGAGCAGTACTTC. Translated: CASSGQGALSYEQYF.

This sequence joins TRBV5-1 and TRBJ1-2, with D unresolved. Trimming left V 4 bases short and J 6 bases short, with 10 bases between. There are 12 residues in the CDR3. The germline CDR1 and CDR2 sequences are SGHRS and YFSETQ. The CDR3 loop is CASSLGVDGYTF. CDR3 DNA sequence: TGCGCCAGCAGCCTCGGGGTCGATGGCTACACCTTC. The whole variable domain, remainder taken from reference TRBV5-1 and TRBJ1-2, is KAGVTQTPRYLIKTRGQQVTLSCSPISGHRSVSWYQQTPGQGLQFLFEYFSETQRNKGNFPGRFSGRQFSNSRSEMNVSTLELGDSALYLCASSLGVDGYTFGSGTRLTVV.

The gene calls are TRBV4-3 and TRBJ1-2; 11 bases fit TRBD1. Germline V gene lookup returns CDR1 LGHNA and CDR2 YSLEER. Unmatched junction bases numbered 13, after V lost 0 bases and J lost 13 bases. CDR3 size: 16 residues. The CDR3 spells CASSQETGDRGILSTF. The CDR3 DNA reads TGCGCCAGCAGCCAAGAAACCGGGGACAGGGGGATATTGAGCACCTTC.

A single count supports this clone. The V gene is TRBV27, the J gene TRBJ2-7; TRBD1 might be the D (6 bases). CDR3 length equals 15 residues. Germline V lookup: CDR1 MNHEY, CDR2 SMNVEV (reference sequence). V gave up 2 bases and J gave up 4 bases, with 15 bases separating them. The CDR3 nucleotides are TGTGCCAGCAGTTTAAAATTTTGGACAGATTACGAGCAGTACTTC. It encodes CASSLKFWTDYEQYF.

The chain recombines TRBV18 with TRBJ1-3; the match to TRBD1 covers 10 bases. The germline gives CDR1 KGHSH, CDR2 LQKENI. This CDR3 has 17 amino acids. With 3 bases clipped from V and 0 bases from J, the junction kept 5 bases outside the gene matches. The CDR3 loop is CASSPPGQGNSGNTIYF. In DNA, the CDR3 is TGTGCCAGCTCACCGCCGGGACAGGGGAACTCTGGAAACACCATATATTTT.

The sample holds a few counts of this clone. The J gene is TRBJ1-5, the V gene TRBV4-2; D is perhaps TRBD1 (5 bases). Germline V CDR1 and CDR2: LGHNA, YNFKEQ. The CDR3 is 14 amino acids. Between the trimmed V and J ends, which lost 3 bases and 7 bases, there was a span of 13 bases. The CDR3 protein is CASSQTGGEQPQHF. CDR3 coding DNA: TGTGCCAGCAGCCAGACGGGGGGGGAACAGCCCCAGCATTTT.

The chain joins TRBV3-1 (or the pseudogene TRBV3-2) to TRBJ2-1; TRBD2 matches 11 bases. This CDR3 has 17 residues. Germline V CDR1 and CDR2: LGHDT, YNNKEL (reference sequence). V lost 2 bases and J lost 3; bases outside the gene matches: 6. Here the CDR3 reads CASSQQTGTSGYNEQFF. Here the CDR3 DNA reads TGTGCCAGCAGCCAACAAACCGGGACTAGCGGCTACAATGAGCAGTTCTTC.

The chain employs TRBV24-1 and TRBJ1-1; D is undetermined. Germline V gene data show CDR1 as KGHDR and CDR2 as SFDVKD. This CDR3 spans 11 amino acids. V lost 5 bases to trimming and J lost 6 bases, with 6 bases between them. CDR3 DNA sequence: TGTGCCACCAGTGCCGGTCCTGAAGCTTTCTTT. It translates to CATSAGPEAFF.

V usage is TRBV6-5 and J usage is TRBJ1-1; D is unclear. Per the germline V gene, CDR1 is MNHEY and CDR2 is SVGAGI. The length of the CDR3 is 13 residues. The V gene lost 0 bases and the J gene lost 6 bases, with 8 bases spanning the gap. This CDR3 reads CASSYSYGAEAFF. The DNA of the CDR3 is TGTGCCAGCAGTTACTCTTACGGGGCTGAAGCTTTCTTT.

The chain links TRBV30 to TRBJ1-1, with a possible D match to TRBD1 (5 bases). This CDR3 is 11 amino acids long. Germline V lookup: CDR1 GTSNPN, CDR2 SVGIG (reference sequence). V was pared by 5 bases and J by 9 bases, with 13 bases between. CDR3 DNA: TGTGCCTGGTTGGACAAAACGAAAGCTTTCTTT. Amino acid sequence: CAWLDKTKAFF.

To note about this clone: Its ends do not fully match the called genes, so a read error is possible. CDR3 sequence: CASSQLRNKGLRF. CDR3 coding DNA: TGCGCCAGCAGCCAACTTCGGAACAAGGGGCTACGGTTC. The chain recombines TRBV4-1 with TRBJ2-7, with D perhaps TRBD1 (5 bases). The germline CDR1 and CDR2 sequences are MGHRA and YSYEKL. CDR3 length: 13 residues.

This sequence joins TRBV19 and TRBJ1-1; 8 bases align to TRBD1. This CDR3 contains 13 residues. V trimming: 5 bases; J trimming: 6 bases; junction bases outside the gene matches: 5. Germline values: CDR1 LNHDA, CDR2 SQIVND (reference sequence). The CDR3 region is CASSADRGAEAFF. Here the CDR3 DNA reads TGTGCCAGTAGTGCCGACAGGGGTGCTGAAGCTTTCTTT.